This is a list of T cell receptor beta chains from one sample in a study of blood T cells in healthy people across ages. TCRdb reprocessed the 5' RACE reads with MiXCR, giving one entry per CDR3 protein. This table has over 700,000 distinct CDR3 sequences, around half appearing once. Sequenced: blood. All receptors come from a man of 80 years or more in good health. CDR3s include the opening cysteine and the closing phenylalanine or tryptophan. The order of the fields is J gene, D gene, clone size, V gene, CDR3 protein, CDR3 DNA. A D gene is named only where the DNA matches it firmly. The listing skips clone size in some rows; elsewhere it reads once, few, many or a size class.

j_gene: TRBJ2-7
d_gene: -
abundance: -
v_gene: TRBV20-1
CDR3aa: CSARGIGTQTRQYF
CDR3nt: TGCAGTGCTAGAGGTATCGGGACTCAGACTCGACAGTACTTC

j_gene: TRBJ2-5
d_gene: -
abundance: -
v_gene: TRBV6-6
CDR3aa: CASSSEGEFWETQYF
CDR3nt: TGTGCCAGCAGTTCTGAGGGGGAATTCTGGGAGACCCAGTACTTC

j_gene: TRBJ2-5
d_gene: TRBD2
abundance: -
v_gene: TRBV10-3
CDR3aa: CAVTGLAGREQYF
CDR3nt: TGTGCCGTCACGGGACTAGCGGGGAGGGAGCAGTACTTC

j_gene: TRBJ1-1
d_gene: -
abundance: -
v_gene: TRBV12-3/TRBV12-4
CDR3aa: CAGSFGQIEAFF
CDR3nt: TGTGCCGGCAGTTTTGGGCAGATTGAAGCTTTCTTT

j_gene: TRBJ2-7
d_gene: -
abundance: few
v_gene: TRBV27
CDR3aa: CASSLRADYEQYF
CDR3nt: TGTGCCAGCAGTTTGAGGGCAGACTACGAGCAGTACTTC

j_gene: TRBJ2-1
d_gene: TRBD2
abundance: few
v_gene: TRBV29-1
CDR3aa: CSVEGREAYNEQFF
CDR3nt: TGCAGCGTTGAGGGGCGGGAGGCCTACAATGAGCAGTTCTTC

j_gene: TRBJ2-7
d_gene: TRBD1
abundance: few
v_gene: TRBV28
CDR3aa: CASSLAQGARDEQYF
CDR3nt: TGTGCCAGCAGTTTAGCACAGGGGGCTAGAGACGAGCAGTACTTC

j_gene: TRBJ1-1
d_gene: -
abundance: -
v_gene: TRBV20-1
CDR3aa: CSARGGSMNTEAFF
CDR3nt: TGCAGTGCTAGGGGGGGCAGCATGAACACTGAAGCTTTCTTT

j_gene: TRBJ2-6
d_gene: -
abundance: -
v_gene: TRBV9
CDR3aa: CASSVLHVGASVLTF
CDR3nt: TGTGCCAGCAGCGTACTGCACGTTGGGGCCAGCGTCCTGACTTTC

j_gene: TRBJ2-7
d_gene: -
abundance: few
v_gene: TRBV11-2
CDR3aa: CASSPSGPYNEQYF
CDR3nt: TGTGCCAGCAGTCCGTCGGGGCCTTACAATGAGCAGTACTTC

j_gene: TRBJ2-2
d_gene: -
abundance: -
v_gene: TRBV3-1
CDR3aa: CASSRRRVPSGELFF
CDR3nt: TGTGCCAGCAGCCGCCGACGAGTCCCATCCGGGGAGCTGTTTTTT

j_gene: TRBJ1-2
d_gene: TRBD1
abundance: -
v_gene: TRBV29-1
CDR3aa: CSVGRTGRGYTF
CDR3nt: TGCAGCGTTGGGAGGACAGGGCGAGGCTACACCTTC

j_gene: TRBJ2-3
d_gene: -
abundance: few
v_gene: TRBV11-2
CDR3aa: CASSLAGGIWDTQYF
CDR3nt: TGTGCCAGCAGCTTAGCCGGCGGGATATGGGATACGCAGTATTTT

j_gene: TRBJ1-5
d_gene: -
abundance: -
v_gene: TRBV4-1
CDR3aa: CASSHGELQPQHF
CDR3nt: TGCGCCAGCAGCCACGGGGAGCTACAGCCCCAGCATTTT

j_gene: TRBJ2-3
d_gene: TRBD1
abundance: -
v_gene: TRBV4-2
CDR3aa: CASSQGDRPGANAYF
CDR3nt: TGTGCCAGCAGCCAAGGGGACAGGCCGGGGGCGAACGCGTATTTT

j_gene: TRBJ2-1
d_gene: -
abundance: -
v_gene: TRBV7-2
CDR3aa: CASSAASEQFF
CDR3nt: TGTGCCAGCAGCGCGGCGAGTGAGCAGTTCTTC

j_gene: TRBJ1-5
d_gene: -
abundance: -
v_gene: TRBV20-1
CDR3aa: CSARRDPTLTPQHF
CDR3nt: TGCAGTGCTAGACGAGACCCGACCCTAACTCCCCAGCATTTT

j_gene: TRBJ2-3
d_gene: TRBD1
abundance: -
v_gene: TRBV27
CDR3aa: CASTSLQGARRYAYF
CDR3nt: TGTGCCAGCACCTCCTTACAGGGGGCGAGAAGATACGCGTATTTT

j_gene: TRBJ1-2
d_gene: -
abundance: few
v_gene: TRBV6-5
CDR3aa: CASSPSGRGDYGYTF
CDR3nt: TGTGCCAGCAGTCCCAGTGGGCGAGGGGACTATGGCTACACCTTC

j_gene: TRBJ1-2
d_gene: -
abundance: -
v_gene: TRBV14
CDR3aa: CASSQVAHGYTF
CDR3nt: TGTGCCAGCAGCCAAGTCGCACATGGCTACACCTTC

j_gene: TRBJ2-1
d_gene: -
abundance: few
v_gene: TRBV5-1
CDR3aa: CASREQGRPGNEQFF
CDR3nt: TGCGCCAGCAGGGAACAGGGAAGACCCGGCAATGAGCAGTTCTTC

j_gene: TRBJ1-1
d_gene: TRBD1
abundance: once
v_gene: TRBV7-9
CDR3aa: CASSSRDRGRGTEAFF
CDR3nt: TGTGCCAGCAGCTCCCGGGACAGGGGGCGCGGGACTGAAGCTTTCTTT

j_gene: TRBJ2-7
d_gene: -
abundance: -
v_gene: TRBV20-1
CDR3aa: CSARPQTNRGYEQYF
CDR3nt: TGCAGTGCTAGACCGCAGACTAATCGGGGCTACGAGCAGTACTTC

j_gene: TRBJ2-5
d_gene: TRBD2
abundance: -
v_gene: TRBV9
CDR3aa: CASSVEMAGGETQYF
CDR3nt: TGTGCCAGCAGCGTAGAAATGGCGGGAGGAGAGACCCAGTACTTC

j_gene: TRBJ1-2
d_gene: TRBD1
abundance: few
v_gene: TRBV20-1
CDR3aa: CSARDLPGGTGYTF
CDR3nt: TGCAGTGCTAGAGATCTCCCAGGGGGGACTGGCTACACCTTC

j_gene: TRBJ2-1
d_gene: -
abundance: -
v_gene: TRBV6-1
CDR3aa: CAGQTRAGGGEQFF
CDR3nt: TGTGCCGGACAGACTAGGGCAGGTGGTGGTGAGCAGTTCTTC

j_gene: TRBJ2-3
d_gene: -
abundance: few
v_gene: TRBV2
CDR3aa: CASSTLDRKYAYF
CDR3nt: TGTGCCAGCTCGACCCTAGACAGGAAATACGCGTATTTT

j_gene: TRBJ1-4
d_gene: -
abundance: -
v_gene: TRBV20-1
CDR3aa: CSADYKRARTNEKLFF
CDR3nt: TGCAGTGCTGATTATAAGAGGGCTCGGACTAATGAAAAACTGTTTTTT

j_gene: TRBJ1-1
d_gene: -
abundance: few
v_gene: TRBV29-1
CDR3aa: CSVKSKTTEAFF
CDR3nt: TGCAGCGTCAAAAGTAAGACCACTGAAGCTTTCTTT

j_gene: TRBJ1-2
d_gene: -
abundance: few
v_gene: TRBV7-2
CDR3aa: CASSPRTDGYTF
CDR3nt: TGTGCCAGCAGCCCCAGAACGGATGGCTACACCTTC

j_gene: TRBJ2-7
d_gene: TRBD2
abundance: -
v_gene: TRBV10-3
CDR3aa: CAISRLAGGSYEQYF
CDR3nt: TGTGCCATCAGTCGGCTAGCGGGAGGAAGCTACGAGCAGTACTTC

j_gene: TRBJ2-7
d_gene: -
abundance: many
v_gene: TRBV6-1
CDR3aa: CASSATAPTLFYEQYF
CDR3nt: TGTGCCAGCAGTGCCACAGCCCCGACCCTCTTCTACGAGCAGTACTTC

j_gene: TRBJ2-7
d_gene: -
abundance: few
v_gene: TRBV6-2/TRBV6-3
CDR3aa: CASSTRGGTYEQYF
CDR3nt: TGTGCCAGCAGTACCCGAGGGGGTACCTACGAGCAGTACTTC

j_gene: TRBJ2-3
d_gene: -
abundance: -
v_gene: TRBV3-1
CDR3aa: CASRSAGDTQYF
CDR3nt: TGTGCCAGCAGATCAGCGGGAGATACGCAGTATTTT

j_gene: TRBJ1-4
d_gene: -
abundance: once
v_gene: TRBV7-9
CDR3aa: CASSLRGEPLNEKLFF
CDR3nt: TGTGCCAGCAGCTTACGGGGGGAGCCCCTTAATGAAAAACTGTTTTTT

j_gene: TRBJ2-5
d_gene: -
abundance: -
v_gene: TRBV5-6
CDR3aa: CASSLNGNQETQYF
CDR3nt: TGTGCCAGCAGCTTGAATGGAAACCAAGAGACCCAGTACTTC

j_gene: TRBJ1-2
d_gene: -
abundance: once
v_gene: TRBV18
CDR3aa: CASSPQRGADYGYTF
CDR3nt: TGTGCCAGCTCACCTCAGCGAGGGGCAGACTATGGCTACACCTTC

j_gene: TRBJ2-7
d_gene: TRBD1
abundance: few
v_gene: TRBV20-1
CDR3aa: CSARADRSTYEQYF
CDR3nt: TGCAGTGCTAGGGCGGACAGGTCAACCTACGAGCAGTACTTC

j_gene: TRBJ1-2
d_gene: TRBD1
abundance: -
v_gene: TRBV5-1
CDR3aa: CASSFNGQGRDYGYTF
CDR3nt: TGCGCCAGCAGCTTCAACGGACAGGGGCGCGACTATGGCTACACCTTC

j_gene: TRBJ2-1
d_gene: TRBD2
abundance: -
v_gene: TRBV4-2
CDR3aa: CASSQEGAGVVYNEQFF
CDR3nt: TGTGCCAGCAGCCAAGAGGGCGCGGGAGTGGTCTACAATGAGCAGTTCTTC

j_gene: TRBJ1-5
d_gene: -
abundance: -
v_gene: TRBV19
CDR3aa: CASSIRALGTGNQPQHF
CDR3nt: TGTGCCAGTAGTATCCGAGCCTTAGGGACTGGCAATCAGCCCCAGCATTTT

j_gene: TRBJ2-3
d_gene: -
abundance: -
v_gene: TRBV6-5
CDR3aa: CASSPTYSDRYAYF
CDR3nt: TGTGCCAGCAGTCCCACCTACTCGGACAGATACGCGTATTTT

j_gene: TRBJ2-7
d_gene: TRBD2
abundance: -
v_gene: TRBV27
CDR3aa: CASSSSGTSGSEQYF
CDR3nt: TGTGCCAGCAGTTCGTCCGGGACTAGCGGTTCAGAGCAGTACTTC

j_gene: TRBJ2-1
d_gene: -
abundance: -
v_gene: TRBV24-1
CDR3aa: CATSTNSYNEQFF
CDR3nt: TGTGCCACCAGCACGAACTCCTACAATGAGCAGTTCTTC

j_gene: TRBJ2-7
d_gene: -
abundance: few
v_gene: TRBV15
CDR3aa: CATSRDRDLGEQYF
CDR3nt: TGTGCCACCAGCAGAGACAGGGATCTAGGGGAGCAGTACTTC

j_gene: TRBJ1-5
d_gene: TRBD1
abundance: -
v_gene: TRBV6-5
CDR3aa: CASRQGQASIQPQHF
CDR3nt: TGTGCCAGCAGACAAGGACAGGCATCCATCCAGCCCCAGCATTTT

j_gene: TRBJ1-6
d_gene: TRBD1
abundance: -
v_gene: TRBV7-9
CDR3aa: CASSLAVSRDRNSPLHF
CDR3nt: TGTGCCAGCAGCTTAGCGGTATCCCGGGACAGGAATTCACCCCTCCACTTT

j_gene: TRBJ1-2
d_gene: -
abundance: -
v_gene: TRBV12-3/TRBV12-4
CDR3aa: CASSLFVGADGYTF
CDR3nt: TGTGCCAGCAGCCTGTTTGTGGGCGCGGATGGCTACACCTTC

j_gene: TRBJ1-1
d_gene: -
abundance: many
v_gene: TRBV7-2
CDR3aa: CASLLERGTEAFF
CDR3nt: TGTGCCAGCCTATTGGAGCGGGGCACTGAAGCTTTCTTT

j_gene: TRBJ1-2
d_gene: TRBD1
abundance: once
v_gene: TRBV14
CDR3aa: CASSQNRGGYTF
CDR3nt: TGTGCCAGCAGCCAAAACAGGGGCGGCTACACCTTC

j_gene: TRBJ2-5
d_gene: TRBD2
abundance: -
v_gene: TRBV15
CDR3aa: CATSRDLSLAGFQETQYF
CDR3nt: TGTGCCACCAGCAGAGATCTGAGCCTAGCGGGATTTCAAGAGACCCAGTACTTC

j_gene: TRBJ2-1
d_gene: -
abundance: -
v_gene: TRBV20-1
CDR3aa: CSARVDRYNEQFF
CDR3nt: TGCAGTGCTAGAGTTGACCGGTACAATGAGCAGTTCTTC

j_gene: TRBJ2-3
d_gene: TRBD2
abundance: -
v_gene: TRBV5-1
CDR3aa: CASSFGSSGSWNTQYF
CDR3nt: TGCGCCAGCAGCTTTGGTTCTAGCGGGAGTTGGAATACGCAGTATTTT

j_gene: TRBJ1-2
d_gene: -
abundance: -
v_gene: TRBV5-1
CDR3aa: CASSLESTNYGYTF
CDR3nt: TGCGCCAGCAGCTTGGAGTCCACTAACTATGGCTACACCTTC

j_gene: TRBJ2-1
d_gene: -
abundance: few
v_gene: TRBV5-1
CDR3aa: CASSLASGEQFF
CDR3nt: TGCGCCAGCAGCTTGGCCAGCGGTGAGCAGTTCTTC

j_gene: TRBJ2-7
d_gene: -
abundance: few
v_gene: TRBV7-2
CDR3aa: CASTEAYEQYF
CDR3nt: TGTGCCAGCACAGAAGCCTACGAGCAGTACTTC

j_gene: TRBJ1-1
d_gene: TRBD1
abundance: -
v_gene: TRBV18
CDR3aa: CASSPTGGDTEAFF
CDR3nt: TGTGCCAGCTCACCGACAGGGGGGGACACTGAAGCTTTCTTT

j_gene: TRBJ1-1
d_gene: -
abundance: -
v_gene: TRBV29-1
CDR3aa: CSVGRRDRYTEAFF
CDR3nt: TGCAGCGTTGGCAGGAGGGACCGATACACTGAAGCTTTCTTT

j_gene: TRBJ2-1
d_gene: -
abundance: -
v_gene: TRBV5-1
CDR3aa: CASSRQPGYNEQFF
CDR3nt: TGCGCCAGCAGCCGACAGCCTGGGTACAATGAGCAGTTCTTC

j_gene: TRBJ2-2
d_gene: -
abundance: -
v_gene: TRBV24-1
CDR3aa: CVTSDPRPTTGELFF
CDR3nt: TGTGTCACCAGTGACCCCCGACCGACCACCGGGGAGCTGTTTTTT